The 11 T cell receptor beta chains given below trace back to one sample, sequenced in a study of molecular identifiers for immune sequencing clone quantification (dated 2018 in TCRdb). The library was generated by PCR. Sequencer: NextSeq 500. The public reads were reanalyzed by TCRdb: fastp trimming at Q25, MiXCR alignment, in-frame beta chains only. One record per CDR3 amino acid sequence lists the most common genes and DNA. The sample includes about 53,000 distinct CDR3 sequences, with about a third observed a single time. The top ten hold approximately 4.2% of the sample. Sample: naive CD8+ T cells from blood, with Jurkat cell RNA spiked in. Per the publication, the cell subset or site label means: FACS-sorted CD8+CD4-CCR7+CD45RA+ naive T cells. These receptors originate from a human donor in good health. Some libraries in this study had Jurkat cell RNA spiked in.

This clonotype was detected ten times or more. CDR3 sequence: CASSPTTVVPNTEAFF. The CDR3 DNA is TGTGCCAGCAGTCCGACGACAGTGGTCCCGAACACTGAAGCTTTCTTT. This rearrangement joins TRBV28 to TRBJ1-1; a weak D match, TRBD1 (5 bases). The CDR3 consists of 16 residues. Between the trimmed V and J ends, which lost 5 bases and 1 base, there was a span of 17 bases. Germline V gene lookup returns CDR1 MDHEN and CDR2 SYDVKM. The full variable domain, rest sourced from reference TRBV28 and TRBJ1-1, is DVKVTQSSRYLVKRTGEKVFLECVQDMDHENMFWYRQDPGLGLRLIYFSYDVKMKEKGDIPEGYSVSREKKERFSLILESASTNQTSMYLCASSPTTVVPNTEAFFGQGTRLTVV.

The chain is built from TRBV12-3 or TRBV12-4 and TRBJ2-7, with D possibly being TRBD2 (6 bases). CDR3 size: 13 residues. V dropped 4 bases and J dropped 3 bases, with 10 bases sitting between them. Here the CDR3 DNA reads TGTGCCAGCAGTTGGGGACTTCGCTACGAGCAGTACTTC. This sequence encodes CASSWGLRYEQYF.

This clonotype was seen at least ten times. The chain is built from TRBV7-8 and TRBJ2-2; the match to TRBD2 covers 13 bases. The CDR3 has 16 amino acids. Germline values: CDR1 SGHVS, CDR2 FQNEAQ. The V segment lost 4 bases and the J segment 4 bases; nucleotides outside the gene matches: 3. CDR3 nucleotides: TGTGCCAGCAGCTCAGGACTAGCGGGAGTCACCGGGGAGCTGTTTTTT. Its protein product is CASSSGLAGVTGELFF.

Notes on this clonotype: One junction end disagrees with the germline gene, perhaps due to a read error. V gene TRBV3-1 combines with J gene TRBJ1-3; D gene ambiguous. Germline values: CDR1 LGHDT, CDR2 YNNKEL (reference sequence). CDR3 length: 16 residues. CDR3 residues: CASSQSSGYSGNSIYF. As DNA, the CDR3 is TGTGCCAGCAGCCAATCATCCGGATACTCTGGAAACTCCATATATTTT. Variable domain in full (rest from reference TRBV3-1 and TRBJ1-3): DTAVSQTPKYLVTQMGNDKSIKCEQNLGHDTMYWYKQDSKKFLKIMFSYNNKELIINETVPNRFSPKSPDKAHLNLHINSLELGDSAVYFCASSQSSGYSGNSIYFGEGSWLTVV.

This clonotype showed up just a few times. The chain couples TRBV7-6 to TRBJ1-6, with TRBD1 as a possible D gene (6 bases). The V gene lost 5 bases and the J gene lost 9 bases, with 14 bases spanning the gap. The germline V gene encodes CDR1 SGHVS and CDR2 FNYEAQ. The CDR3 has 14 amino acids. CDR3 DNA: TGTGCCAGCAGCCTGACCGAAGGGGGTTCACCCCTCCACTTT. Translating it yields CASSLTEGGSPLHF.

Turning to this clonotype: A much bigger clone sits one base away, suggesting this may be a read error. The chain has TRBV7-9 and TRBJ1-5, with 7 nucleotides matching TRBD1. CDR3 length equals 15 residues. Germline loops: CDR1 SEHNR, CDR2 FQNEAQ (reference sequence). CDR3 sequence (DNA): TGTGCCAGCACCACCGGGACAGATAGCAATCAGCCCCAGCAATTT. Translation: CASTTGTDSNQPQQF.

This clonotype came up a few times. This sequence joins TRBV19 and TRBJ1-1, with 9 bases identical to TRBD1. Looked up from germline, CDR1 is LNHDA and CDR2 is SQIVND (reference sequence). The V gene end was trimmed by 3 bases and the J gene end by 5 bases; junction bases not matched to a gene: 16. This CDR3 has 18 residues. The CDR3 DNA reads as TGTGCCAGTAGTATTGAGGGGACAGGGAGGCCGCGAAATACTGAAGCTTTCTTT. Amino acid sequence: CASSIEGTGRPRNTEAFF.

Many counts were recorded for this clonotype. The chain is built from TRBV19 and TRBJ2-3; 9 nucleotides agree with TRBD2. The CDR3 is 15 residues long. Germline CDR1 reads LNHDA; CDR2 reads SQIVND (reference sequence). J gave up 1 base and V 9 bases, and 8 bases lay outside the gene matches. The CDR3 coding sequence is TGTGCCAGCAGAAGTATAGCGGGAGGCACAGATACGCAGTATTTT. Residues: CASRSIAGGTDTQYF.

Concerning this clonotype itself: A much larger clone differs by one base, so this may be a read error. V is TRBV5-1 and J is TRBJ2-2; TRBD2 might be the D (5 bases). The CDR3 has 13 residues. Germline values: CDR1 SGHRS, CDR2 YFSETQ. The CDR3 spells CASSLSGTGELIF. The CDR3 DNA is TGCGCCAGCAGCTTGTCCGGAACCGGGGAGCTGATTTTT.

This clonotype was seen a few times. The V gene is TRBV25-1, the J gene TRBJ2-3; 11 bases map to TRBD1. Trimming cost V 2 bases and J 2 bases; bases outside gene matches: 12. Germline CDR1 reads MGHDK; CDR2 reads SYGVNS. This CDR3 has 19 amino acids. The CDR3 DNA reads as TGTGCCAGCAGTGAACCGGGACAGGGGGTGGCTAGCGTCACAGATACGCAGTATTTT. Amino acid sequence: CASSEPGQGVASVTDTQYF.

The gene calls are TRBV4-2 and TRBJ2-7; possibly TRBD1 for D (5 bases). CDR1 LGHNA and CDR2 YNFKEQ come from the germline V gene. This CDR3 has 14 residues. Trimming cost V 2 bases and J 2 bases, with 10 bases left between them. The CDR3 region is CASSQSRVPYEQYF. The DNA for the CDR3 is TGTGCCAGCAGCCAATCCAGGGTACCCTACGAGCAGTACTTC.